This T cell receptor (beta chain) emerged from a study of post-analysis software for immune sequencing data. With 5 bases removed from V and 5 bases from J, the gap between germline ends came to 18 bases. The CDR3 contains 14 residues. In germline, CDR1 is SQVTM, CDR2 ANQGSEA. Study-wide results and limits: With TRBV5-6, TRBV5-1 and TRBV20-1 included, five TRBV segments were more frequent in patients than in controls.

This clonotype was observed a handful of times. Its antigen is unidentified. Every TCR beta cDNA library bore unique molecular identifiers. TCRdb reprocessed the PCR reads with MiXCR, giving one entry per CDR3 protein. Here the sample spans some 690,000 distinct CDR3 sequences, 55% to 60% being singletons. The source of this sequence is a girl aged 2 to 9 with multiple sclerosis. This rearrangement joins TRBV29-1 to TRBJ2-5, with D tentatively TRBD1 (6 bases). Sample: blood. CDR3 nucleotide sequence: TGCAGCGTTTTTACCGGTGGGGGCCGGGAGACCCAGTACTTC. It is translated as CSVFTGGGRETQYF. Full variable domain (outside the CDR3, taken from reference TRBV29-1 and TRBJ2-5): SAVISQKPSRDICQRGTSLTIQCQVDSQVTMMFWYRQQPGQSLTLIATANQGSEATYESGFVIDKFPISRPNLTFSTLTVSNMSPEDSSIYLCSVFTGGGRETQYFGPGTRLLVL.